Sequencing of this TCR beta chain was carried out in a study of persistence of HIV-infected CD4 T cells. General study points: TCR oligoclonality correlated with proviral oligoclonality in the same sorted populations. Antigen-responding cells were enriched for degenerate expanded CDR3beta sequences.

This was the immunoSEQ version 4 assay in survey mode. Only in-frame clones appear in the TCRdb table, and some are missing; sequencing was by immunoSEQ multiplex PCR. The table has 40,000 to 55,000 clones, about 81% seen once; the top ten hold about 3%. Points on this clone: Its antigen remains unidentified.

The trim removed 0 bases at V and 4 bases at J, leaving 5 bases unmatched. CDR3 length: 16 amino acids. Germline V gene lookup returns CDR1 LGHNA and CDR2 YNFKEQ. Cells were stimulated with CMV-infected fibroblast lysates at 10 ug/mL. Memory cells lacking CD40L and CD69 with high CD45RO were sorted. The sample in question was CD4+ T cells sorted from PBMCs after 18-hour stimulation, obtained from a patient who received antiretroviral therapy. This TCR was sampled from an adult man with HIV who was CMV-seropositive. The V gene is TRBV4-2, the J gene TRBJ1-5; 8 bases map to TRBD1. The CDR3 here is CASSQDLGQENQPQHF. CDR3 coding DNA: TGTGCCAGCAGCCAAGATCTGGGACAGGAGAATCAGCCCCAGCATTTT.